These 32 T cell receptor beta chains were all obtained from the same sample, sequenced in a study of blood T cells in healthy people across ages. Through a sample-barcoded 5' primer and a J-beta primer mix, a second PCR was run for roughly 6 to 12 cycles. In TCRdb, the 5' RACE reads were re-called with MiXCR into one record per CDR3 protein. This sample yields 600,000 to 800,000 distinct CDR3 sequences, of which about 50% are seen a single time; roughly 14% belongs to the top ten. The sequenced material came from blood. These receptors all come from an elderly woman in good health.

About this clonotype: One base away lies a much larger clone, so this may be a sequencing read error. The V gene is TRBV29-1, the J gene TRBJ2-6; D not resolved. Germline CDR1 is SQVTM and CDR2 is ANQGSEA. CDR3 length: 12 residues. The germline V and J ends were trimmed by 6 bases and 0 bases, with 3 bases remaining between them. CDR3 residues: CSVCSGANVLTF. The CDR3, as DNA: TGCAGCGTCTGCTCTGGGGCCAACGTCCTGACTTTC.

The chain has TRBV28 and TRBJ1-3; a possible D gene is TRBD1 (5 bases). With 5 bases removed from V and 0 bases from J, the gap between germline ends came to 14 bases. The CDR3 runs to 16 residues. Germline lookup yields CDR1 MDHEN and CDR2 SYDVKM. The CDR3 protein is CASSPLQELSGNTIYF. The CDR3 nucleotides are TGTGCCAGCAGTCCCCTACAGGAACTCTCTGGAAACACCATATATTTT.

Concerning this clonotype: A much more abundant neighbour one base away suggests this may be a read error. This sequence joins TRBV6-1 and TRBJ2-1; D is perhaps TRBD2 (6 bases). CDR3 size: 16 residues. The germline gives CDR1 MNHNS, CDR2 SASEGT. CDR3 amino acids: CVSRANSGPSYNEQFF. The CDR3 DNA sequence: TGTGTCAGCAGGGCAAATAGCGGTCCCTCCTACAATGAGCAGTTCTTC.

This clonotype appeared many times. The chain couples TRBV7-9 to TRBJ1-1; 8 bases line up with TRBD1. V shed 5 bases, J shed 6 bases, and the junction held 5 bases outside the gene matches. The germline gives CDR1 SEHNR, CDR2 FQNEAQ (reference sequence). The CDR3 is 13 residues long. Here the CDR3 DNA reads TGTGCCAGCAGCAGGCAACAGGGGGCTGAAGCTTTCTTT. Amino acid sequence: CASSRQQGAEAFF.

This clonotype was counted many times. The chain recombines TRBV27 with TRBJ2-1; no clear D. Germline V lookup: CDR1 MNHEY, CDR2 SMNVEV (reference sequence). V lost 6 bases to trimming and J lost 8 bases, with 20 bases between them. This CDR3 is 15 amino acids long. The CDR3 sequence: CASSRLETGFDEQFF. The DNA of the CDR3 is TGTGCCAGCAGCCGCCTCGAGACTGGTTTTGATGAGCAGTTCTTC.

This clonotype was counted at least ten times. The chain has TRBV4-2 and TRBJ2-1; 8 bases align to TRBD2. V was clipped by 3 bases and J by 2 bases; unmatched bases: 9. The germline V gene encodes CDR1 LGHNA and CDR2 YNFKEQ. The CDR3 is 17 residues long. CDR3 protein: CASSHPTGGRAYNEQFF. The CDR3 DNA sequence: TGTGCCAGCAGCCATCCCACGGGGGGGCGGGCCTACAATGAGCAGTTCTTC.

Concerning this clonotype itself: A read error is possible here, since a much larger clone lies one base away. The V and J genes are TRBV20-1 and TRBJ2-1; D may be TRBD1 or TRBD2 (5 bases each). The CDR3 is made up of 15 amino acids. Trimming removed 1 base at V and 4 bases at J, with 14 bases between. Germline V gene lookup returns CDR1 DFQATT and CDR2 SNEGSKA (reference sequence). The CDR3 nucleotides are TGCAGTGCTAGAGTGGGACGGGGACCATACAATGAGCAGTTCTTC. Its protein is CSARVGRGPYNEQFF.

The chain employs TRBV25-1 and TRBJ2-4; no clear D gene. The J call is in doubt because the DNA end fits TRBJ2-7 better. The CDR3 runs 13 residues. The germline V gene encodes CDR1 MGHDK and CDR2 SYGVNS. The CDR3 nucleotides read TGTGCCAGTGGTTCGGGCCAGACCTACGAGCAGTACTTC. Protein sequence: CASGSGQTYEQYF.

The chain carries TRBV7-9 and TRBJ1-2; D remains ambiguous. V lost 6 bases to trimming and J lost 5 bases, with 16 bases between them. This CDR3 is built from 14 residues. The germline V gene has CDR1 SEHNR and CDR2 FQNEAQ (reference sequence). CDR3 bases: TGTGCCAGCAGGGGCGATAGGGCTCCTTATGGCTACACCTTC. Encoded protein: CASRGDRAPYGYTF.

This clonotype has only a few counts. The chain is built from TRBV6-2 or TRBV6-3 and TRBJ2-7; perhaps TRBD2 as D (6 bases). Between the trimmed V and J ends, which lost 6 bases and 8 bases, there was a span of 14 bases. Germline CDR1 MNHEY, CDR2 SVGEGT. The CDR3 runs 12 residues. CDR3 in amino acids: CASRFAGMKQYF. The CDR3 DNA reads TGTGCCAGCAGGTTCGCGGGAATGAAGCAGTACTTC.

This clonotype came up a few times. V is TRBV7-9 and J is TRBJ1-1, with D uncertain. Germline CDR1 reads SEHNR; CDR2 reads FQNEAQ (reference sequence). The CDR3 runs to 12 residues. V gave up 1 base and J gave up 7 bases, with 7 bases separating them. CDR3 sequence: CASSLGSNEAFF. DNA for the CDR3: TGTGCCAGCAGCTTAGGATCAAATGAAGCTTTCTTT. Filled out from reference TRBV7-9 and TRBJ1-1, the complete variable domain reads DTGVSQNPRHKITKRGQNVTFRCDPISEHNRLYWYRQTLGQGPEFLTYFQNEAQLEKSRLLSDRFSAERPKGSFSTLEIQRTEQGDSAMYLCASSLGSNEAFFGQGTRLTVV.

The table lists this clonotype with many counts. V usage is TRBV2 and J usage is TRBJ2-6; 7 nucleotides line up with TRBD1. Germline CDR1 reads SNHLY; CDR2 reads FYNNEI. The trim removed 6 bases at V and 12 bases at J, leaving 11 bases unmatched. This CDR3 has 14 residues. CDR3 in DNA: TGTGCCAGCAGCCCCGGACAGGCTGTCTCCGTCCTGACTTTC. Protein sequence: CASSPGQAVSVLTF. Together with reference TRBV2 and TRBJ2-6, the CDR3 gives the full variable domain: EPEVTQTPSHQVTQMGQEVILRCVPISNHLYFYWYRQILGQKVEFLVSFYNNEISEKSEIFDDQFSVERPDGSNFTLKIRSTKLEDSAMYFCASSPGQAVSVLTFGAGSRLTVL.

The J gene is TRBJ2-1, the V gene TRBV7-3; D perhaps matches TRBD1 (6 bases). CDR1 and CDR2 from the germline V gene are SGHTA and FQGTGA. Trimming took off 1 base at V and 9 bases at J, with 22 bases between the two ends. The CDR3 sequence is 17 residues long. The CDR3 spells CASSLKPPTTGRAEQFF. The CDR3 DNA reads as TGTGCCAGCAGCTTAAAACCCCCGACTACAGGGCGAGCTGAGCAGTTCTTC.

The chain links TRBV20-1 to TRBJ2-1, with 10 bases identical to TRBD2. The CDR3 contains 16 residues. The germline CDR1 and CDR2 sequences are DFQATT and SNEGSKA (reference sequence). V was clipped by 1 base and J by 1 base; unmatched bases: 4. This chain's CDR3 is CSARGQREGSYNEQFF. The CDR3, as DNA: TGCAGTGCTAGAGGTCAGCGGGAGGGATCCTACAATGAGCAGTTCTTC.

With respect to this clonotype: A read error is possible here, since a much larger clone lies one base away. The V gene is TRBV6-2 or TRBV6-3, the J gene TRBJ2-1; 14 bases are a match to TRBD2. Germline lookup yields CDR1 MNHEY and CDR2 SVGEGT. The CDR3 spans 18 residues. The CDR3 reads CTSSFTGTSGSRVNEQFF. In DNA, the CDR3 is TGTACCAGCAGTTTTACGGGGACTAGCGGGAGTCGGGTGAATGAGCAGTTCTTC.

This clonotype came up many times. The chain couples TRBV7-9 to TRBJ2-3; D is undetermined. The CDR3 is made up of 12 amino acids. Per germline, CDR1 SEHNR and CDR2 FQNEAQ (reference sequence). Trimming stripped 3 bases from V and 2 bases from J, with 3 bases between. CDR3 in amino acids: CASSLITDTQYF. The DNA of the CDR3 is TGTGCCAGCAGCTTGATCACAGATACGCAGTATTTT.

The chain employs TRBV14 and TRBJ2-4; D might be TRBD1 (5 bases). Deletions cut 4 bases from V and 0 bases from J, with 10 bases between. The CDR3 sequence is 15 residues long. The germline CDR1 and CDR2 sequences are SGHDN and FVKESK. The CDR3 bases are TGTGCCAGCAGCCCCTACGACAGAGCCAAAAACATTCAGTACTTC. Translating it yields CASSPYDRAKNIQYF. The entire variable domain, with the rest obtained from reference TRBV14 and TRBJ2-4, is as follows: EAGVTQFPSHSVIEKGQTVTLRCDPISGHDNLYWYRRVMGKEIKFLLHFVKESKQDESGMPNNRFLAERTGGTYSTLKVQPAELEDSGVYFCASSPYDRAKNIQYFGAGTRLSVL.

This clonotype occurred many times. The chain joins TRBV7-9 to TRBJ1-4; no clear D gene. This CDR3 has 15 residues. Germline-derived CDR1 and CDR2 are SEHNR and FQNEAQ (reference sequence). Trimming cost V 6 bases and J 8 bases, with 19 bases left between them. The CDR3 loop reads CASSRAAPRSEKLFF. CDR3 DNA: TGTGCCAGCAGTCGGGCCGCCCCACGGAGCGAAAAACTGTTTTTT.

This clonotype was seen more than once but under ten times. In DNA, the CDR3 is TGTGCCAGCTCAAGGGGGCTAGCGGTCTACAATGAGCAGTTCTTC. Amino acid sequence: CASSRGLAVYNEQFF. This rearrangement joins TRBV6-2 or TRBV6-3 to TRBJ2-1; D could derive from TRBD1 or TRBD2 (7 bases each). Germline lookup yields CDR1 MNHEY and CDR2 SVGEGT. Trimming pared 8 bases from V and 3 bases from J, leaving 17 bases between. The length of the CDR3 is 15 residues.

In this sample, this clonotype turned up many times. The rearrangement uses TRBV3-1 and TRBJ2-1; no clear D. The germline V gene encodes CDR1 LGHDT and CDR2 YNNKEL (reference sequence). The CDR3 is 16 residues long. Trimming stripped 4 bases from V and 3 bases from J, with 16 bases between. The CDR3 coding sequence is TGTGCCAGCAGCCGATTCCCTTTGGGTAGCTACAATGAGCAGTTCTTC. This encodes CASSRFPLGSYNEQFF.

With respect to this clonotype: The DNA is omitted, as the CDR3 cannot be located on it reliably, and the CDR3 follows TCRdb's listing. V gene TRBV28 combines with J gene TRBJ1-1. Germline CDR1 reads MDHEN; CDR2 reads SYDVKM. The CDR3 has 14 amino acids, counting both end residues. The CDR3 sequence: CASILARGRSEAFF.

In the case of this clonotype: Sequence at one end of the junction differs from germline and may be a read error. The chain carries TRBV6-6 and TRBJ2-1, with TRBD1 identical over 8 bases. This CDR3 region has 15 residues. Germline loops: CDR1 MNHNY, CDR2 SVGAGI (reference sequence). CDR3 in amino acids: CASSYAGGSYNEQYF. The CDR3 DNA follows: TGTGCCAGCAGTTACGCAGGGGGCTCCTACAATGAGCAGTACTTT.

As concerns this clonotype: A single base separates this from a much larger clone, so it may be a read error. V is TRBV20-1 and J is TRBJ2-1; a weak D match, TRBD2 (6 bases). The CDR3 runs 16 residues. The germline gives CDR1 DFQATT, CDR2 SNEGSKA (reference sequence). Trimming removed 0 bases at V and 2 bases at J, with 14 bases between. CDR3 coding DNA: TGCAGTGCTAGAGAACCCCCTAGCGCAACCTACAATGAGCAGTTCTTC. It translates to CSAREPPSATYNEQFF.

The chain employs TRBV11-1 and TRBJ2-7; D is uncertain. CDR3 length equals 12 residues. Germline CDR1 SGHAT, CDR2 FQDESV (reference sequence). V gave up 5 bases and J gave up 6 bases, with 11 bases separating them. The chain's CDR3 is CASSASRGEQYF. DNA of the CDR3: TGTGCCAGCAGCGCGAGTCGCGGCGAGCAGTACTTC.

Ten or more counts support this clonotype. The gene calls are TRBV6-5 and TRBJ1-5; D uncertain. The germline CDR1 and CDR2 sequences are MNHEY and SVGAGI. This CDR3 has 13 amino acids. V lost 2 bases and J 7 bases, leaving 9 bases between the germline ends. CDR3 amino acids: CASSYRLGQPQHF. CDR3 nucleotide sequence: TGTGCCAGCAGTTACCGCCTTGGGCAGCCCCAGCATTTT.

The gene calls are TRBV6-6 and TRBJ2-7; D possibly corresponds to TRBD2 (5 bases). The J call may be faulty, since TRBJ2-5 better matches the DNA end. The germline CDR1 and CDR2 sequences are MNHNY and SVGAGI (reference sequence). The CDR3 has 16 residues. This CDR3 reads CASTNTWGAEEETQYF. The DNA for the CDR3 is TGTGCCAGCACTAATACATGGGGAGCGGAAGAAGAGACCCAGTACTTC.

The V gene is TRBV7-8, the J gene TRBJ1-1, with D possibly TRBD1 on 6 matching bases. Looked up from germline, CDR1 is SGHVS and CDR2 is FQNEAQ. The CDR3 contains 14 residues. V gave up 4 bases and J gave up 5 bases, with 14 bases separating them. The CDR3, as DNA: TGTGCCAGCAGCTCATCCGGGGGCCGGACTGAAGCTTTCTTT. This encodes CASSSSGGRTEAFF. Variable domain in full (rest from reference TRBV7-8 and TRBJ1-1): GAGVSQSPRYKVAKRGQDVALRCDPISGHVSLFWYQQALGQGPEFLTYFQNEAQLDKSGLPSDRFFAERPEGSVSTLKIQRTQQEDSAVYLCASSSSGGRTEAFFGQGTRLTVV.

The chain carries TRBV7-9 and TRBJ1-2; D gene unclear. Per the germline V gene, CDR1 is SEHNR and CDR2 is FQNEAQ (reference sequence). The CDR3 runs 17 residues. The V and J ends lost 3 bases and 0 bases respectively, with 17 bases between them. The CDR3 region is CASSFPLVPASNYGYTF. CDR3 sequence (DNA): TGTGCCAGCAGCTTTCCTCTAGTTCCCGCGTCTAACTATGGCTACACCTTC.

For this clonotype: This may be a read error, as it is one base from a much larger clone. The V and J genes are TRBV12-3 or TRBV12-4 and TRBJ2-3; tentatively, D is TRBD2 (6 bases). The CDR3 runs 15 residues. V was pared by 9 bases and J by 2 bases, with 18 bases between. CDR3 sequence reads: CASQKDYNFTDTQYF. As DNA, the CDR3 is TGTGCCAGTCAGAAGGACTATAACTTCACAGATACGCAGTATTTT.

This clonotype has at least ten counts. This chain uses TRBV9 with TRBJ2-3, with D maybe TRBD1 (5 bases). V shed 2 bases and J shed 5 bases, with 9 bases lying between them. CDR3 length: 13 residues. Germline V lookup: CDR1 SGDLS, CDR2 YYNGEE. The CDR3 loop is CASSVLRGDTQYF. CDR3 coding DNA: TGTGCCAGCAGCGTCTTAAGGGGAGATACGCAGTATTTT.

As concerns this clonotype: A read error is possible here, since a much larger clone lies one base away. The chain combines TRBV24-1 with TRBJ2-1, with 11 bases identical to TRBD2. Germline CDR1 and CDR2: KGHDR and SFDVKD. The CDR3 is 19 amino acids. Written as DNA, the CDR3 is TGTGTCACCGGTGATTGGGGGACTAGCGGACTACTTAGTAACAATGAGCAGTTCTTC. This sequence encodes CVTGDWGTSGLLSNNEQFF.

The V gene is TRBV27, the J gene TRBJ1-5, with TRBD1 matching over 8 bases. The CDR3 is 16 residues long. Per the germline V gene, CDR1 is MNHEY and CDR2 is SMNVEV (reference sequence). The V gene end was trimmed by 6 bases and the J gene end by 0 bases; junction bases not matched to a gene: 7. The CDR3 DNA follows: TGTGCCAGCAGACCGTGGACAGGGTTTAGCAATCAGCCCCAGCATTTT. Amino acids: CASRPWTGFSNQPQHF.